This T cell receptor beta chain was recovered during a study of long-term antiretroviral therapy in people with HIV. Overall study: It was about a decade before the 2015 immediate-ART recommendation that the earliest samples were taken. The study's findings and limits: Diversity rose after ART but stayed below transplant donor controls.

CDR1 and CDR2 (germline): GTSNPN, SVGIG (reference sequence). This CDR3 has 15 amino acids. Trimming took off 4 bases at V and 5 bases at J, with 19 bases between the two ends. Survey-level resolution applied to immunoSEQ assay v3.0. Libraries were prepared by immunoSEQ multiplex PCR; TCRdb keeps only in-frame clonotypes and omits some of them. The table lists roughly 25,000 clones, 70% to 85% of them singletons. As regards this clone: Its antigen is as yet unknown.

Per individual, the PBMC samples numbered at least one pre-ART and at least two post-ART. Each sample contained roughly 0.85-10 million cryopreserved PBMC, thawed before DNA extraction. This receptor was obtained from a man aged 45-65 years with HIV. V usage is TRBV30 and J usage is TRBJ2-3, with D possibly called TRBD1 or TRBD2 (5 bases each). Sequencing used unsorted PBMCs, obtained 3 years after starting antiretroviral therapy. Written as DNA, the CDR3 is TGTGCCTGGACCCTTGGGACGGGGAGAGGAGATACGCAGTATTTT. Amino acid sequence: CAWTLGTGRGDTQYF. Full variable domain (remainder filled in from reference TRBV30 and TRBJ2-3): SQTIHQWPATLVQPVGSPLSLECTVEGTSNPNLYWYRQAAGRGLQLLFYSVGIGQISSEVPQNLSASRPQDRQFILSSKKLLLSDSGFYLCAWTLGTGRGDTQYFGPGTRLTVL.